This TCR beta chain derives from a study of OX40 agonist ivuxolimab in advanced cancers. Trimming took 1 base from V and 5 from J, leaving 8 bases between them. Germline CDR1 LNHNV, CDR2 YYDKDF (reference sequence). The CDR3 contains 14 residues. The assay was immunoSEQ multiplex PCR, and TCRdb's table has in-frame clones only and misses some. There are 55,000 to 65,000 clones in the sample; 82% occur only once, and around 0.47% lies in the top ten. Regarding the study as a whole: Researchers did not determine the expanded peripheral T cells' antigen specificity. Expansion of clones was among the lowest in partial responders at 0.1-3.0 mg/kg.

Note on this clone: Its target is unknown.

The chain carries TRBV15 and TRBJ2-2, with D hard to call. This TCR was sampled from an adult with an advanced solid tumor such as melanoma, head and neck, liver or kidney cancer. The sequences come from CD4+ or CD8+ T cells sorted from blood, collected in a trial of the OX40 agonist ivuxolimab. The CDR3 loop is CATSRVLDTGELFF. In nucleotides, the CDR3 is TGTGCCACCAGCAGAGTTCTAGATACCGGGGAGCTGTTTTTT.